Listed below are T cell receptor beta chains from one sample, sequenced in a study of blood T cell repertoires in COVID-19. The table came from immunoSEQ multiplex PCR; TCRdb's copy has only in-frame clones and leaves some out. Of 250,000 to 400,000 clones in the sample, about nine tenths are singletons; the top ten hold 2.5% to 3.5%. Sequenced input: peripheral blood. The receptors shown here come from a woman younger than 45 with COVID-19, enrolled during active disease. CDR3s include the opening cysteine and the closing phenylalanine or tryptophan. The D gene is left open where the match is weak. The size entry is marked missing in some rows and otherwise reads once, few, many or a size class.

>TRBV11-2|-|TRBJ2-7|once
CASSLVRGAHEQYF
TGTGCCAGCAGCTTAGTTCGGGGGGCCCACGAGCAGTACTTC
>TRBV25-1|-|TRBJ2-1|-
CASSELGTLNEQFF
TGTGCCAGCAGTGAATTGGGGACTCTCAATGAGCAGTTCTTC
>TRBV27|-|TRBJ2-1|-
CASSAFTGKLYNEQFF
TGTGCCAGCAGTGCCTTTACAGGGAAATTATACAATGAGCAGTTCTTC
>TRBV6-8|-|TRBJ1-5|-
CASSSQGFVRPQHF
TGTGCCAGCAGTTCCCAGGGGTTCGTGCGGCCCCAGCATTTT
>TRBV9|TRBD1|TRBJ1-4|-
CASSVQGQANEKLFF
TGTGCCAGCAGCGTACAGGGACAGGCTAATGAAAAACTGTTTTTT
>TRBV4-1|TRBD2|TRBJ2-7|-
CASSHTPGLAGGPTYEQYF
TGCGCCAGCAGCCATACCCCGGGACTAGCGGGAGGTCCCACCTACGAGCAGTACTTC
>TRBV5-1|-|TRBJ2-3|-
CASSLLQGGTDTQYF
TGCGCCAGCAGCTTACTACAGGGTGGAACAGATACGCAGTATTTT
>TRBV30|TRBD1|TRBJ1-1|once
CAWSVGTENTEAFF
TGTGCCTGGAGTGTCGGGACAGAGAACACTGAAGCTTTCTTT
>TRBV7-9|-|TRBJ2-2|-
CASSQDRNTGELFF
TGTGCCAGCAGTCAGGACAGGAACACCGGGGAGCTGTTTTTT
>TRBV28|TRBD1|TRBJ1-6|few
CASTFGQGTPLHF
TGTGCCAGCACGTTCGGACAGGGGACACCCCTCCACTTT
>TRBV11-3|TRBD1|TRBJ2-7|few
CASSLDRGYEQYF
TGTGCCAGCAGCTTGGACAGGGGGTACGAGCAGTACTTC
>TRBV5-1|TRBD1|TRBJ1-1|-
CASSWAKTGALNTEAFF
TGCGCCAGCAGCTGGGCGAAGACAGGGGCCCTTAACACTGAAGCTTTCTTT
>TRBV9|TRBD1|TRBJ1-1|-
CASSLGGGQTEAFF
TGTGCCAGCAGCCTAGGAGGGGGACAGACTGAAGCTTTCTTT
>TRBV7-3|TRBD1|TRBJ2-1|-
CASSLLSQGVSEQFF
TGTGCCAGCAGCTTATTAAGCCAGGGGGTTAGTGAGCAGTTCTTC
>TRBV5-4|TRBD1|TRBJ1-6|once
CASSLGQGGTPLHF
TGTGCCAGCAGCTTAGGACAGGGAGGGACACCCCTCCACTTT
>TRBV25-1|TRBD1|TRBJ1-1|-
CANQGDTEAFF
TGTGCCAACCAGGGGGACACTGAAGCTTTCTTT
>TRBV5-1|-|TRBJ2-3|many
CASSSMSSTDTQYF
TGCGCCAGCAGCTCGATGAGTAGCACAGATACGCAGTATTTT
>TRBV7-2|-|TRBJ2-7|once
CASSPGLGQPYEQYF
TGTGCCAGCAGCCCAGGGTTGGGACAACCCTACGAGCAGTACTTC
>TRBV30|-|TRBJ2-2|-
CASQSPGTGELFF
TGTGCCAGCCAGTCCCCAGGCACCGGGGAGCTGTTTTTT
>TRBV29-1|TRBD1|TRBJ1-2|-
CSVEDRDRVGGYTF
TGCAGCGTTGAAGACCGGGACAGGGTAGGGGGCTACACCTTC
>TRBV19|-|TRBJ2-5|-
CASSKHGAGQETQYF
TGTGCCAGTAGCAAACATGGGGCAGGCCAAGAGACCCAGTACTTC
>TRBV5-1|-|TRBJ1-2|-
CASSLVRATYGYTF
TGCGCCAGCAGCTTGGTGCGGGCCACCTATGGCTACACCTTC
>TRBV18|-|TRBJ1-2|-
CASSPENPGYGYTF
TGTGCCAGCTCACCAGAGAATCCGGGCTATGGCTACACCTTC
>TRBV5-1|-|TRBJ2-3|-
CASSLEGGTPDTQYF
TGCGCCAGCAGCTTGGAAGGTGGGACTCCAGATACGCAGTATTTT
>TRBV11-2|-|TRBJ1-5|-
CASSLDGSNQPQHF
TGTGCCAGCAGCTTAGACGGGTCCAATCAGCCCCAGCATTTT
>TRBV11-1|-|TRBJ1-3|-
CASSPLASSGNTIYF
TGTGCCAGCAGCCCACTCGCCTCCTCTGGAAACACCATATATTTT
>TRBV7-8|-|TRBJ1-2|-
CASSPGLGYGYTF
TGTGCCAGCAGCCCCGGCCTAGGTTATGGCTACACCTTC
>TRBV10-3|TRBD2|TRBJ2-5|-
CAISDPPGLAGDWETQYF
TGTGCCATCAGTGACCCCCCGGGACTAGCGGGAGACTGGGAGACCCAGTACTTC
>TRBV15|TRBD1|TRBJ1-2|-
CATSRGKGAGYGYTF
TGTGCCACCAGCAGAGGGAAGGGGGCTGGATATGGCTACACCTTC
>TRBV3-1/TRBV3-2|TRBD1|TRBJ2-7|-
CASSLFSGGYEQYF
TGTGCCAGCAGCCTCTTTTCAGGGGGATACGAGCAGTACTTC
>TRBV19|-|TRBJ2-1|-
CASSGSYYNEQFF
TGTGCCAGTAGCGGGAGCTACTACAATGAGCAGTTCTTC
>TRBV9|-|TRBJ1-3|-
CASSVGRPDSGNTIYF
TGTGCCAGCAGCGTAGGGAGGCCAGACTCTGGAAACACCATATATTTT
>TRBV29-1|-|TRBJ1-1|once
CSVQGANTEAFF
TGCAGCGTACAGGGAGCGAACACTGAAGCTTTCTTT
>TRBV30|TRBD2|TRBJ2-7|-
CAWNPGLEGYEQYF
TGTGCCTGGAATCCGGGACTAGAGGGGTACGAGCAGTACTTC
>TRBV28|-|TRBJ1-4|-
CATGGLREKLFF
TGTGCCACCGGGGGGCTACGTGAAAAACTGTTTTTT
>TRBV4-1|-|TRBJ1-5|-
CASSKGTGRGISNQPQHF
TGCGCCAGCAGCAAGGGGACGGGCAGGGGAATTAGCAATCAGCCCCAGCATTTT
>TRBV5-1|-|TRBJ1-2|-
CASSPDSGANYGYTF
TGCGCCAGCAGCCCGGACTCGGGGGCTAACTATGGCTACACCTTC
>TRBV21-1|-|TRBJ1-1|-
CASSKAKCADKNTEAFF
TGTGCCAGCAGCAAAGCTAAATGCGCGGATAAGAACACTGAAGCTTTCTTT
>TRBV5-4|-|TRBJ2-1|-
CASSLAAGTYNEQFF
TGTGCCAGCAGCTTGGCTGCGGGAACCTACAATGAGCAGTTCTTC
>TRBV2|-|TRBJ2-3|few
CASTTGLSSTDTQYF
TGTGCCAGCACCACGGGACTCTCTAGCACAGATACGCAGTATTTT
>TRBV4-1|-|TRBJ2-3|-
CASSQAGTRDDTQYF
TGCGCCAGCAGCCAAGCCGGGACACGGGACGATACGCAGTATTTT
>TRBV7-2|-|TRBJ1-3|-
CASSLEQGRNTIYF
TGTGCCAGCAGCTTAGAACAGGGACGAAACACCATATATTTT
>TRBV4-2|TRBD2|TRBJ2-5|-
CASSQDRLAARQETQYF
TGTGCCAGCAGCCAAGACCGACTAGCGGCGAGGCAAGAGACCCAGTACTTC
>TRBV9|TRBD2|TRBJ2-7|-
CASSVEEWLAGTYEQYF
TGTGCCAGCAGCGTAGAGGAATGGCTAGCGGGTACCTACGAGCAGTACTTC
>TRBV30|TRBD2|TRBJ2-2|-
CAWSGGLGNTGELFF
TGTGCCTGGAGTGGGGGACTAGGGAACACCGGGGAGCTGTTTTTT
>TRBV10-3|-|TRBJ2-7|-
CAITKDRTYEQYF
TGTGCCATCACCAAGGACAGAACCTACGAGCAGTACTTC
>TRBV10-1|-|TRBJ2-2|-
CASNRGWTGELFF
TGCGCCAGCAACCGAGGGTGGACCGGGGAGCTGTTTTTT
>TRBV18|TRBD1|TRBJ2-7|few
CASSLTGTSYEQYF
TGTGCCAGCTCACTGACAGGGACCTCCTACGAGCAGTACTTC
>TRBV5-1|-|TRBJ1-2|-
CASSLGTTNNYGYTF
TGCGCCAGCAGCCTGGGGACAACTAATAACTATGGCTACACCTTC
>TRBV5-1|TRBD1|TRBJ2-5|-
CASSLGGTGAAVSNF
TGCGCCAGCAGCTTGGGCGGGACAGGGGCCGCCGTTTCCAACTTC
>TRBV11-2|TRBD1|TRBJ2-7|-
CASSPRQGTFYEQYF
TGTGCCAGCAGCCCAAGACAGGGAACTTTCTACGAGCAGTACTTC
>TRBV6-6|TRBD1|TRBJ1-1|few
CASSRQGNTEAFF
TGTGCCAGCAGTCGACAGGGGAACACTGAAGCTTTCTTT
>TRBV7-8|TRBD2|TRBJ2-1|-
CASSPKRLAGDSYNEQFF
TGTGCCAGCAGCCCGAAGAGACTAGCGGGAGATTCCTACAATGAGCAGTTCTTC
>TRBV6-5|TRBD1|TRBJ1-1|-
CASMTQGYTEAFF
TGTGCCAGCATGACACAGGGGTACACTGAAGCTTTCTTT
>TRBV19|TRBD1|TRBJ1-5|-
CASSMNRGWNQPQHF
TGTGCCAGTAGTATGAACAGGGGGTGGAATCAGCCCCAGCATTTT
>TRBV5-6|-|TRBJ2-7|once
CASSSATGRIEQYF
TGTGCCAGCAGCTCCGCGACAGGCCGTATCGAGCAGTACTTC